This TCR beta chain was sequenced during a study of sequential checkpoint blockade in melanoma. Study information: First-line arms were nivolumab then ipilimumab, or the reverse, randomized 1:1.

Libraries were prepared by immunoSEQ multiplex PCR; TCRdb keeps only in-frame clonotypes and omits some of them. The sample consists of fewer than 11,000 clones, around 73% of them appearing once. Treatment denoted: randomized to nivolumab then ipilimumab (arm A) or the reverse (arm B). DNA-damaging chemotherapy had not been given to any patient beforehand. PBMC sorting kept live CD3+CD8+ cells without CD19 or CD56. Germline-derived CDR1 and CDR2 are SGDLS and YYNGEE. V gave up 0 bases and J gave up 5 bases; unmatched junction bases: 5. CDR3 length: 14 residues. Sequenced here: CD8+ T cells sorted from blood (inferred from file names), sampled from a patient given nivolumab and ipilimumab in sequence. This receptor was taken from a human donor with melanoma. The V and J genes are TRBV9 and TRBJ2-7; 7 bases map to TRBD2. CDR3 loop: CASSVAGGGDEQYF. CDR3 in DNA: TGTGCCAGCAGCGTAGCTGGGGGGGGAGACGAGCAGTACTTC.